This paragraph reports one TCR beta chain. Its cognate antigen is unknown. After isolation, RNA underwent reverse transcription to generate cDNA as the sequencing template. The table came from immunoSEQ multiplex PCR; TCRdb's copy has only in-frame clones and leaves some out. The data hold roughly 150,000 clones, with roughly 62% observed a single time. The CDR3 runs to 13 residues. Germline V CDR1 and CDR2: SEHNR, FQNEAQ (reference sequence). The J segment lost 8 bases and the V segment lost 2 bases, leaving 4 bases of the junction unmatched. The sample is drawn from a study of CD8+ T cells in alopecia areata. Study-wide results and caveats: Researchers report lesional scalp, most notably alopecia totalis/universalis, outstripped normal scalp in clonality.

This specimen was CD4+ T cells sorted from blood, taken at week 0. This sequence originates from a human donor with alopecia areata. The V gene is TRBV7-9, the J gene TRBJ2-7, with 9 bases matching TRBD2. The CDR3 region has the DNA TGTGCCAGCAGCTTATCCGCGGGGGGGAAGCAGTACTTC. This encodes CASSLSAGGKQYF.